Given below is one T cell receptor (beta chain) in context. Ten or more counts support this clonotype. Its antigen remains undetermined. No base qualities exist here, and no much larger clone lies one base off it. From the cysteine through the phenylalanine, the CDR3 covers 16 amino acids. Here the CDR3 DNA is all that survives: 48 bases in frame from base 1. According to the germline V gene, CDR1 reads SGDLS and CDR2 reads YYNGEE. Here V drops 0 bases and J drops 6 bases, and the junction holds 9 bases not matched to any gene. PBMCs were isolated by Ficoll-Paque density gradient centrifugation. The entry originates in a study of T-cell memory formation after mild COVID-19 (dated by TCRdb to about 2021). Regarding the research as a whole: Most TCR sequence clusters were specific to one of the two donors. In two donors, T-cell clones that expanded and contracted after mild COVID-19 were tracked by sequencing TCRalpha and TCRbeta repertoires over time. The cohort comprised two young, previously healthy adult volunteers, one female and one male. The paper as a whole reports these results and caveats: Clones contracting from day 15 to 85 had balanced CD4/CD8 phenotypes, while a second wave expanding from day 15 to 37 was biased towards CD4+. Contracting CD4+ clones were found mainly in CM and EM memory subsets, while CD8+ clones were enriched in EMRA. Whether the second-wave clones peaking on day 37 were SARS-CoV-2 specific was not confirmed. Some responding clones were detected in pre-infection memory, which suggested that pre-existing cross-reactive memory T cells had joined the SARS-CoV-2 response. Only a couple of mild cases were covered in the study, and larger cohorts including severe cases with pre-infection samples were considered necessary.

The sequencer was an Illumina NovaSeq 6000. TCRalpha and TCRbeta cDNA libraries were built by 5'RACE with constant-segment primers, adding sample barcodes and unique molecular identifiers. Trizol reagent was used to extract RNA from every sample. Libraries were amplified in two PCR steps, with a second sample barcode and Illumina TruSeq adapters added in the second step. Sequencing of the libraries was done on an Illumina NovaSeq, producing 2 x 150 bp paired-end reads. For the original study's pipeline: With migec v1.2.7, reads were demultiplexed and then collapsed into UMI-guided consensus sequences. Using mixcr v2.1.11, the UMI consensuses were aligned to TRA and TRB V and J templates and assembled into clonotypes. A clonotype was counted as expanded or contracted only if both edgeR and NoisET called the change significant, with noise models trained on biological replicates. For edgeR calls, the cutoffs were a false discovery rate-adjusted p below 0.01 and a log2 fold-change threshold of 1. As an exploratory analysis of dynamics, PCA with hierarchical clustering was applied to max-normalized trajectories of the 1000 most abundant clonotypes. Separately sequenced CD4+ and CD8+ repertoires were used to assign a CD4 or CD8 phenotype to each responding clone. TCRdb handled the public reads itself, with Q25 trimming in fastp and clone calling in MiXCR, and kept productive beta chains. Each CDR3 protein appears once, grouped with its most common genes and DNA. V and J calls and clone size were set by TCRdb, not the authors. The sample table contains more than 250,000 distinct CDR3 sequences; only one count was recorded for roughly 18% of them. The top ten hold around 23% of the sample.

The sequencing sample was made of PBMCs or a T cell subset sorted from them (not recorded which). This receptor was identified in a man aged 18 to 30 who had mild COVID-19 (a few samples of this study predate the infection). The sample titles of this study are shuffled in the database, so cell type and time point are left out; the donor was told from shared clones. In this chain, TRBV9 is recombined with TRBJ2-1, and 7 bases in between align with TRBD2. CDR3 protein: CASSVGPLRGTNEQFF. The DNA is as follows: TGTGCCAGCAGCGTAGGCCCTTTGCGGGGGACCAATGAGCAGTTCTTC.